The 6 T cell receptor beta chains below all came from one sample that was sequenced in a study of patients and donors after allogeneic stem cell transplantation. TCRdb reanalysed the RT-PCR reads using MiXCR and keeps one entry per CDR3 protein. The table has about 2,200 distinct CDR3 sequences, less than 40% seen once. The sample comprised blood, either unsorted or a sorted T cell fraction (not recorded which). Receptors were obtained from a human donor who was either an allogeneic HSCT recipient or a stem cell or donor lymphocyte infusion donor (not recorded which). It is not recorded whose cells these are; they may come from a transplant donor.

The rearrangement joins TRBV10-3 to TRBJ1-1, with no clear D. This CDR3 comprises 11 residues. CDR1 and CDR2 (germline): ENHRY, SYGVKD. The V end lost 6 bases, the J end lost 1 base, and 3 bases lay between the germline ends. CDR3 nucleotides: TGTGCCATCAGGGCGAACACTGAAGCTTTCTTT. Translation gives CAIRANTEAFF.

The chain is built from TRBV29-1 and TRBJ1-1, with D uncertain. This CDR3 has 10 amino acids. V lost 4 bases to trimming and J lost 3 bases, with 3 bases between them. Per the germline V gene, CDR1 is SQVTM and CDR2 is ANQGSEA. The CDR3 coding sequence is TGCAGCGTTGTATACACTGAAGCTTTCTTT. Translated: CSVVYTEAFF.

V and J are TRBV4-2 and TRBJ2-1; 12 nucleotides align to TRBD2. J lost 8 bases, V lost 0 bases, and 17 bases had no gene match. The CDR3 spans 20 residues. Germline-derived CDR1 and CDR2 are LGHNA and YNFKEQ. In DNA form, the CDR3 reads TGTGCCAGCAGCCAAGATCGCCTAGCGGGAGGGGTCGAGGGGTTCGATGAGCAGTTCTTC. Protein sequence: CASSQDRLAGGVEGFDEQFF.

This sequence joins TRBV11-1 and TRBJ1-1; D gene unclear. V lost 3 bases, J lost 1 base, and 3 bases lay in between. The CDR3 totals 12 residues. CDR1 and CDR2 from the germline V gene are SGHAT and FQDESV (reference sequence). CDR3 loop: CASSFSNTEAFF. CDR3 coding DNA: TGTGCCAGCAGCTTTTCGAACACTGAAGCTTTCTTT.

The V call is TRBV29-1, the J call TRBJ2-1; tentatively, D is TRBD1 (7 bases). This CDR3 contains 14 residues. V was cut by 6 bases and J by 5 bases, with 17 bases left in between. Germline V gene data show CDR1 as SQVTM and CDR2 as ANQGSEA. CDR3 bases: TGCAGCGTCCCCAGGGGGGACAGTAACAATGAGCAGTTCTTC. Protein sequence: CSVPRGDSNNEQFF.

V is TRBV7-6 and J is TRBJ1-1; tentatively, D is TRBD1 (5 bases). The CDR3 runs 13 residues. CDR1 and CDR2 from the germline V gene are SGHVS and FNYEAQ. Trimming pared 5 bases from V and 4 bases from J, leaving 11 bases between. The CDR3: CASSATQGTEAFF. Written as DNA, the CDR3 is TGTGCCAGCAGCGCCACTCAGGGCACTGAAGCTTTCTTT.